The clone carrying this TCR beta chain was observed once. Extraction and reverse transcription of RNA yielded cDNA as the sequencing template. The table came from immunoSEQ multiplex PCR; TCRdb's copy has only in-frame clones and leaves some out. The sample includes 140,000 to 150,000 clones, approximately 45% of them seen just once. Isolation of CD4+ and CD8+ T cells from PBMCs was achieved by sorting. These data are taken from a study of CD8+ T cells in alopecia areata. Germline lookup yields CDR1 GTSNPN and CDR2 SVGIG (reference sequence). The ends were cut back, 4 bases at V and 3 bases at J, with 12 bases in the middle. The CDR3 covers 13 residues.

The chain combines TRBV30 with TRBJ1-2; D is ambiguous. The sequenced sample consisted of CD4+ T cells sorted from blood. The TCR comes from a human donor with alopecia areata. This chain's CDR3 is CAWKQASDYGYTF. In nucleotides, the CDR3 is TGTGCCTGGAAGCAGGCGTCTGACTATGGCTACACCTTC.